Reported below is one T cell receptor beta chain. The record originates from a study of CD8+ T cells in alopecia areata. In the study overall: Treatment comprised oral tofacitinib, 5 to 10 mg twice daily, in treated patients.

Germline assignment: CDR1 GTSNPN and CDR2 SVGIG (reference sequence). The V and J ends lost 2 bases and 6 bases respectively, with 14 bases between them. The CDR3 is 13 residues long. Punch biopsies of lesional scalp, plus peripheral blood, were taken from alopecia areata patients. Isolated RNA was reverse transcribed into cDNA used as the sequencing template. Measured with immunoSEQ multiplex PCR; TCRdb has only the in-frame clones, and not every one. The sample lists 250,000 or so clones, 67% occurring once. The source is a human donor with alopecia areata. The source material was CD4+ T cells sorted from blood, sampled at week 0. The genes are TRBV30 and TRBJ2-7; D is undetermined. The CDR3 DNA follows: TGTGCCTGGAGTCGAATTTTGGGTAGCGAGCAGTACTTC. Its protein product is CAWSRILGSEQYF.